This T cell receptor beta chain is from a study of blood T cell repertoires in COVID-19 (dated by TCRdb to 2019 to 2021). Describing the broader study: The collaborator samples originated in the United States, Italy and Spain and spanned the acute and convalescent phases of COVID-19. The material from the prospective study consisted of cDNA or gDNA derived from T cells, B-cell-depleted T cells, or PBMCs. Deeply sampled blood TCRbeta repertoires from subjects exposed to, actively infected with, or recovered from COVID-19 were included in the dataset. The repertoires were released in a freely available public database intended as a resource for research on the immune response to SARS-CoV-2. The samples were drawn from the first 160 participants of the ongoing ImmuneRACE study and from about 1,200 subjects provided by 6 global collaborators. A de-identified subject ID, COVID-19 status, age in years and sex were almost always included in the sample metadata. Where available, HLA class I and class II types were obtained from metadata supplied by the sample provider rather than from assay-based typing.

Results the study describes overall, beyond this receptor: The amount of clinical and demographic metadata varied by source and participant and was provided uncurated.

The immunoSEQ Assay, a bias-controlled multiplex PCR, was used to amplify TCRbeta CDR3 regions from genomic DNA. In the original analysis: Nucleated cell counts per sample were estimated from amplification of reference gene primers within the assay. To quantify the absolute abundance of each unique TCRbeta CDR3 rearrangement, sequence reads were collapsed and filtered. For each sample, productive Simpson clonality was calculated as the square root of Simpson's diversity index over productive rearrangements. TCRdb took over this immuneACCESS table, retaining in-frame rearrangements with V and J assigned. Such tables are incomplete; in checked studies, under half of the missing clones stem from an unresolved V gene, and the remainder is unexplained. V, J and clone size are those of that table, while D and trimming were read from the DNA. For this sample there are about 500,000 clones; 89% appear just once. 0.9% of the sample is in the top ten clones.

For this clone: Its binding antigen is unknown. Base qualities are not provided; no much larger clone lies one nucleotide away.

One collaborating source in Seattle enrolled patients while the patients were actively infected and followed the patients over time throughout the course of disease. Collaborating institutions collected whole blood in K2EDTA tubes following their own protocols. For TCRbeta analysis, collaborators shipped samples in one of three forms: frozen whole blood, isolated PBMCs, or DNA extracted from either of those sample types. Material for sequencing was peripheral blood. This clonotype was obtained from a man aged 18 to 29 with COVID-19, enrolled during active disease.

The CDR3 protein: CASTGDTEAFF. The nucleotide sequence reads as follows: TGTGCCAGTACGGGAGACACTGAAGCTTTCTTT. The V and J segments used are TRBV19 and TRBJ1-1; no confident D gene assignment can be made. From a lookup of the germline V gene (reference sequence), CDR1 and CDR2 are LNHDA and SQIVND. The junction carries 6 bases between V and J, which are trimmed by 7 bases and 3 bases respectively. The CDR3 contains 11 residues, cysteine and phenylalanine counted. Left in the record is the CDR3 DNA by itself, 33 bases read in frame from the first base.